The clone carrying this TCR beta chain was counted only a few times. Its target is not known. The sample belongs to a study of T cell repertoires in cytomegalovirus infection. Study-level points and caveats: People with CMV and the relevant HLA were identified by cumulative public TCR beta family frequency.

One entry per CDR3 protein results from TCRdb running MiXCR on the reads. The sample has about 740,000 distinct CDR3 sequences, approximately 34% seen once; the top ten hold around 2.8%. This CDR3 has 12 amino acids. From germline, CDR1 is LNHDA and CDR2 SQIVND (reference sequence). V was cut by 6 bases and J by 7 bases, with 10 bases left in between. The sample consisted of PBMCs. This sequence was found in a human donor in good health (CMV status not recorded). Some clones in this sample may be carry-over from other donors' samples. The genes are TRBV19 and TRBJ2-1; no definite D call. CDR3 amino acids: CASSHGRNEQFF. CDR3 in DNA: TGTGCCAGTAGCCATGGCAGAAATGAGCAGTTCTTC.